Below are 4 T cell receptor beta chains sequenced from a single sample in a study of T cell repertoires in cytomegalovirus infection. TCRdb reprocessed the reads with MiXCR, giving one entry per CDR3 protein. The sample yields around 260,000 distinct CDR3 sequences, roughly 10% seen once. The sample comprised PBMCs. The receptors shown here come from a human donor in good health (CMV status not recorded). Some clones in this sample may be carry-over from other donors' samples.

Many counts were recorded for this clonotype. The rearrangement uses TRBV7-8 and TRBJ1-3; a weak D match, TRBD1 (5 bases). The CDR3 extends over 15 amino acids. V lost 5 bases and J 0 bases, leaving 11 bases between the germline ends. Germline V lookup: CDR1 SGHVS, CDR2 FQNEAQ. The CDR3 is CASSPRVPSGNTIYF. For the CDR3, the DNA is TGTGCCAGCAGCCCCAGGGTACCCTCTGGAAACACCATATATTTT. The entire variable domain, with the rest obtained from reference TRBV7-8 and TRBJ1-3, is as follows: GAGVSQSPRYKVAKRGQDVALRCDPISGHVSLFWYQQALGQGPEFLTYFQNEAQLDKSGLPSDRFFAERPEGSVSTLKIQRTQQEDSAVYLCASSPRVPSGNTIYFGEGSWLTVV.

This clonotype occurred many times. The chain joins TRBV5-4 to TRBJ2-1; 9 bases line up with TRBD2. The CDR3 runs to 15 residues. The germline V gene has CDR1 SGHNT and CDR2 YYREEE (reference sequence). J gave up 6 bases and V 0 bases, and 4 bases lay outside the gene matches. DNA for the CDR3: TGTGCCAGCAGCTTGGATGCGGGGGGGATCAATGAGCAGTTCTTC. Translation: CASSLDAGGINEQFF.

In its sample, this clonotype was seen a few times. V and J are TRBV9 and TRBJ2-5; 9 bases line up with TRBD1. V lost 3 bases to trimming and J lost 4 bases; unmatched junction nucleotides: 10. Germline assignment: CDR1 SGDLS and CDR2 YYNGEE. The length of the CDR3 is 16 residues. The CDR3 DNA reads as TGTGCCAGCAGCGGAGGGACAGGGCGGAGAAGAGAGACCCAGTACTTC. This codes for CASSGGTGRRRETQYF.

The chain employs TRBV6-2 or TRBV6-3 and TRBJ1-4; D perhaps matches TRBD1 (6 bases). The ends were cut back, 7 bases at V and 5 bases at J, with 14 bases in the middle. Germline CDR1 and CDR2: MNHEY and SVGEGT. The CDR3 consists of 14 residues. The CDR3 sequence is CASTRWQGNEKLFF. CDR3 in DNA: TGTGCCAGCACCAGGTGGCAGGGGAATGAAAAACTGTTTTTT.